The sequence of this TCR beta chain was determined in a study of T cells in Graves' hyperthyroidism and ophthalmopathy. Regarding the study as a whole: The model's output predicted ophthalmopathy at a median of roughly 6.9 months prior to onset.

Template material for amplifying TCR beta CDR3 regions consisted of RNA transcripts. The primer set for the first-round RT-PCR of the TCR CDR3 was HTBI. TCRdb fed the multiplex PCR reads into MiXCR, producing one record per CDR3 protein. The sample carries approximately 510,000 distinct CDR3 sequences, 46% recorded once. Germline lookup yields CDR1 SGHRS and CDR2 YFSETQ. The CDR3 runs 10 residues. Trimming left V 6 bases short and J 8 bases short, with 8 bases between. Diagnostic decisions used clinical symptoms, serum thyroxine and TRAb, thyroid ultrasound and orbital computed tomography. Comment on this clonotype: Its antigen is not identified.

The sample was peripheral blood or thyroid tissue (not recorded which). The chain couples TRBV5-1 to TRBJ1-2; D ambiguous. The source is an adult woman with Graves' disease, either hyperthyroidism or ophthalmopathy (not recorded which). CDR3 amino acids: CASTWGGYTF. CDR3 nucleotide sequence: TGCGCCAGCACCTGGGGAGGCTACACCTTC.